This TCR beta chain appears in the sequencing data of a study of T-cell reconstitution after alpha-beta-depleted transplantation in children. This clonotype was recorded many times. The authors prepared the TCRbeta library with unique molecular identifiers. TCRdb used MiXCR to reprocess the PCR reads, holding one entry per CDR3 protein. This sample has fewer than 120,000 distinct CDR3 sequences; 10% to 13% occur once, and the top ten carry about 7.3%. Trimming removed 1 base at V and 8 bases at J, with 5 bases between. The CDR3 length is 11 residues. Source: PBMCs from the stem cell graft donor, taken from the stem cell graft. V is TRBV12-3 or TRBV12-4 and J is TRBJ1-2, with unresolved D. The TCR was taken from a human donor who donated a stem cell graft to a child with acute lymphoblastic leukemia. The CDR3 region has the DNA TGTGCCAGCAGTTTAGGCAGCGGCTACACCTTC. It translates to CASSLGSGYTF.